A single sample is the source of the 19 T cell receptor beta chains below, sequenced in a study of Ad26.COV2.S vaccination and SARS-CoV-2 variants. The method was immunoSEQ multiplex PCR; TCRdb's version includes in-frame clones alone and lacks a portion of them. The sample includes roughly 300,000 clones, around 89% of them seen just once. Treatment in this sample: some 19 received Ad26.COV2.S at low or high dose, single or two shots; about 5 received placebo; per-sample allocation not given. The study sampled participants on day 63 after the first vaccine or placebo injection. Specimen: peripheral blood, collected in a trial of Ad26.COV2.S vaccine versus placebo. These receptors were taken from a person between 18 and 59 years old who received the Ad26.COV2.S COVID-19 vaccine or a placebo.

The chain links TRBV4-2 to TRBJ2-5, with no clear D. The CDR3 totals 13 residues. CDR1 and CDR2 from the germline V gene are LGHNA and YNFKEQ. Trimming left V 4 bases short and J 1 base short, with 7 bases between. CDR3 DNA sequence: TGTGCCAGCAGCCTTAATCTCCAAGAGACCCAGTACTTC. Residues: CASSLNLQETQYF.

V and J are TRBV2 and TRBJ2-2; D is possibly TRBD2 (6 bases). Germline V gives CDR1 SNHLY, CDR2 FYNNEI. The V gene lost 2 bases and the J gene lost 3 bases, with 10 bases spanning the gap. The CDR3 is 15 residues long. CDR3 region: CASSELPGDTGELFF. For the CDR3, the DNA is TGTGCCAGCAGTGAACTCCCGGGAGACACCGGGGAGCTGTTTTTT.

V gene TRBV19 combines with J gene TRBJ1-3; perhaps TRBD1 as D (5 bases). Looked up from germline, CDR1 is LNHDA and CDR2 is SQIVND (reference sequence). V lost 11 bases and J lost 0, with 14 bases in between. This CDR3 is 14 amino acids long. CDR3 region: CASGLSFSGNTIYF. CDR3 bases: TGTGCCTCGGGACTTTCTTTCTCTGGAAACACCATATATTTT. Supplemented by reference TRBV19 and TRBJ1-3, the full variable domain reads DGGITQSPKYLFRKEGQNVTLSCEQNLNHDAMYWYRQDPGQGLRLIYYSQIVNDFQKGDIAEGYSVSREKKESFPLTVTSAQKNPTAFYLCASGLSFSGNTIYFGEGSWLTVV.

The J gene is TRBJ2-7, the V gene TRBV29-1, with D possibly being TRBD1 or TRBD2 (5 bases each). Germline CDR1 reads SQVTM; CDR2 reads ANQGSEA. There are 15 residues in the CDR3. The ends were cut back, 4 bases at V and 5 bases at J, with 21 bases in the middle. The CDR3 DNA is TGCAGCGTTGGAGCGCCGGGACCTCGGCTGAACGAGCAGTACTTC. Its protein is CSVGAPGPRLNEQYF.

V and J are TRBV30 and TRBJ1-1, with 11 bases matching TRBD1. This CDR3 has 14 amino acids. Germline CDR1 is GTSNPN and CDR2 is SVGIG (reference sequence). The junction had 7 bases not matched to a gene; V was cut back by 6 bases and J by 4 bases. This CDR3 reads CACGQGARGTEAFF. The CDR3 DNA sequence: TGTGCCTGCGGACAGGGGGCGCGTGGCACTGAAGCTTTCTTT.

The CDR3 DNA reads TGTGCCAGCAGTTTCGGCGGAAACTATGGCTACACCTTC. Protein product: CASSFGGNYGYTF. The chain carries TRBV27 and TRBJ1-2; D remains ambiguous. Germline CDR1 reads MNHEY; CDR2 reads SMNVEV (reference sequence). The length of the CDR3 is 13 residues. V was trimmed by 3 bases and J by 2 bases, leaving 7 bases between them.

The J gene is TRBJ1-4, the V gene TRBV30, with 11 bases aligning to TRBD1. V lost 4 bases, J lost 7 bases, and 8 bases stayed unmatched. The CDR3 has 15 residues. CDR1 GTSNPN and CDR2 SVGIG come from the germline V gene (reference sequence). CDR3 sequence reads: CAWTAGTGGFEKLFF. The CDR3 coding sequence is TGTGCCTGGACTGCAGGGACAGGGGGTTTTGAAAAACTGTTTTTT.

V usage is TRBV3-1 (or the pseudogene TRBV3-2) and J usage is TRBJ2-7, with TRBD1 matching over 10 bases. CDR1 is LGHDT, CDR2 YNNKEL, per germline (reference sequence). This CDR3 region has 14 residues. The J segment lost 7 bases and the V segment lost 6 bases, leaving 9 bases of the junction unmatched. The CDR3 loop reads CASRRTGGSVEQYF. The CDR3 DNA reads TGTGCCAGCAGACGGACAGGGGGAAGCGTAGAGCAGTACTTC.

This chain's CDR3 is CASSEAGRDQPQHF. The DNA of the CDR3 is TGTGCCAGCAGTGAAGCGGGCAGGGATCAGCCCCAGCATTTT. The chain couples TRBV6-1 to TRBJ1-5; tentatively, D is TRBD1 (5 bases). The V gene lost 0 bases and the J gene lost 5 bases, with 8 bases spanning the gap. This CDR3 has 14 residues. Germline V lookup: CDR1 MNHNS, CDR2 SASEGT.

Written as DNA, the CDR3 is TGTGCCAGCTCACCTAGGACTAGCGGGAGACGCGAGCAGTACTTC. Translation: CASSPRTSGRREQYF. The chain uses TRBV18 and TRBJ2-7; 13 nucleotides agree with TRBD2. V was pared by 3 bases and J by 6 bases, with 5 bases of the junction left unmatched. Germline V gene sequence: CDR1 KGHSH, CDR2 LQKENI. The CDR3 runs 15 residues.

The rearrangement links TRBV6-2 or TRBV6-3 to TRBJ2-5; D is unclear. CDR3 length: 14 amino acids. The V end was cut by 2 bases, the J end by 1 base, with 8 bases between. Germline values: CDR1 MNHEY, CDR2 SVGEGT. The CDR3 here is CASSYGWVQETQYF. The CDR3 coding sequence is TGTGCCAGCAGTTACGGTTGGGTCCAAGAGACCCAGTACTTC.

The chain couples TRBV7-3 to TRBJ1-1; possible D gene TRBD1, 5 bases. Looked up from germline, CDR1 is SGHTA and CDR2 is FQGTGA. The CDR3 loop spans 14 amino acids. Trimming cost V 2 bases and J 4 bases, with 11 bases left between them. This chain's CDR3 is CASSLGRGFTEAFF. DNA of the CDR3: TGTGCCAGCAGCTTAGGGAGGGGCTTCACTGAAGCTTTCTTT.

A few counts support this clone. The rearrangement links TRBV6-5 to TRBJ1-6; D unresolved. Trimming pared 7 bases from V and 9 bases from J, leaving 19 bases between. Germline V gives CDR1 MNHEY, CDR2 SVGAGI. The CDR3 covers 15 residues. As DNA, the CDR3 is TGTGCCAGCAACGGAGGGAATGTTTGGGGTTCACCCCTCCACTTT. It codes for CASNGGNVWGSPLHF.

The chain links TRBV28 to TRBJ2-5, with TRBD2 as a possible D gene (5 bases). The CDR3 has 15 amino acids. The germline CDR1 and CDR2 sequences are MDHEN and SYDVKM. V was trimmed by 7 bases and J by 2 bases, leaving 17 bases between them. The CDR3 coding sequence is TGTGCCAGCACCGCGAGCGGACGATCACAAGAGACCCAGTACTTC. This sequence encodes CASTASGRSQETQYF.

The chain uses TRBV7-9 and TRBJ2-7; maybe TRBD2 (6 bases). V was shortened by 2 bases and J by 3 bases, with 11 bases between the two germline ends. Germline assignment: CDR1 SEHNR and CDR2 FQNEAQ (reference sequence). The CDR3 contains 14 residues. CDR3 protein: CASSLLASVYEQYF. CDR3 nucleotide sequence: TGTGCCAGCAGCTTACTAGCGAGTGTCTACGAGCAGTACTTC.

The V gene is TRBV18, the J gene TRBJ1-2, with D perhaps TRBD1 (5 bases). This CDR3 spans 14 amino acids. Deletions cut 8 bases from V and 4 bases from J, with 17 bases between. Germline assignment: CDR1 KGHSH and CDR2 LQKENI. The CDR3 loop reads CASSRTDSTYGYTF. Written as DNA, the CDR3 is TGTGCCAGCAGTCGAACAGACAGCACCTATGGCTACACCTTC.

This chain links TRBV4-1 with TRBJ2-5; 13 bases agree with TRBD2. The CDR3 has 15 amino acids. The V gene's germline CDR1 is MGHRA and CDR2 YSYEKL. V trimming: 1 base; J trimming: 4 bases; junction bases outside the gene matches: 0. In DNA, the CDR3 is TGCGCCAGCAGCCAAGGGACTAGCGGGAGAGAGACCCAGTACTTC. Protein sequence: CASSQGTSGRETQYF.

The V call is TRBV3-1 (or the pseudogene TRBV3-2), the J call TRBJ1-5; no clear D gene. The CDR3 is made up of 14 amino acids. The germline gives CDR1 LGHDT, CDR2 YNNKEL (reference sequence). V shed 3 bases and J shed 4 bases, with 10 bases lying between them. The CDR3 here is CASSHSLKNQPQHF. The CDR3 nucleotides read TGTGCCAGCAGCCATAGCTTGAAAAATCAGCCCCAGCATTTT.

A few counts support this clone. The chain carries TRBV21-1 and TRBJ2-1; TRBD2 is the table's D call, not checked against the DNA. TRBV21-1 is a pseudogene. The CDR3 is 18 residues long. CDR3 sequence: CASSNAGGRGRAYNEQFF. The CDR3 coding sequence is TGTGCCAGCAGCAATGCGGGGGGTCGAGGGAGGGCCTACAATGAGCAGTTCTTC.